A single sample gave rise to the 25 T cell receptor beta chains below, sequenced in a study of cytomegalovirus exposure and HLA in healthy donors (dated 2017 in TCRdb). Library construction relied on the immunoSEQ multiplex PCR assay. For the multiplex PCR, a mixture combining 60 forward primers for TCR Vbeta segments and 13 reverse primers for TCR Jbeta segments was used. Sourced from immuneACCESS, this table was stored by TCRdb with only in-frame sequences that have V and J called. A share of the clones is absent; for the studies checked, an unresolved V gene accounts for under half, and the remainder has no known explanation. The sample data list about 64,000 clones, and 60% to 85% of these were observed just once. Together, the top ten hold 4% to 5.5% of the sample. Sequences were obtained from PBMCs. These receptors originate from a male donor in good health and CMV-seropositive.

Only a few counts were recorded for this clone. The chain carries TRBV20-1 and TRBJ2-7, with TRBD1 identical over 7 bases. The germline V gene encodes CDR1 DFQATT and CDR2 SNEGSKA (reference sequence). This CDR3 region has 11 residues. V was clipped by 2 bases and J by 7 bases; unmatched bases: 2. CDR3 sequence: CSARQGDEQYF. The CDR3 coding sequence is TGCAGTGCTAGACAGGGGGATGAGCAGTACTTC.

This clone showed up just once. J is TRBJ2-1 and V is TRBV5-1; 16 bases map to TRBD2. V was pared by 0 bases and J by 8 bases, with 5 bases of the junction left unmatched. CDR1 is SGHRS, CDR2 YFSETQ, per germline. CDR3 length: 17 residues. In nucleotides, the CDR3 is TGCGCCAGCAGCTTGGAGGGACTAGCGGGGGGGTTGGATGAGCAGTTCTTC. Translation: CASSLEGLAGGLDEQFF.

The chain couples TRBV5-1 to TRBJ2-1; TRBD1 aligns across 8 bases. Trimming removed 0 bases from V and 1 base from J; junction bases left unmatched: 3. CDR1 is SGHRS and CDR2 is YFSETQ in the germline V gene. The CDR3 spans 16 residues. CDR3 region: CASSLGTGRSYNEQFF. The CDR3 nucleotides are TGCGCCAGCAGCTTGGGGACAGGGAGATCCTACAATGAGCAGTTCTTC. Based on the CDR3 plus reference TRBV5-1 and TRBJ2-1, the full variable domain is KAGVTQTPRYLIKTRGQQVTLSCSPISGHRSVSWYQQTPGQGLQFLFEYFSETQRNKGNFPGRFSGRQFSNSRSEMNVSTLELGDSALYLCASSLGTGRSYNEQFFGPGTRLTVL.

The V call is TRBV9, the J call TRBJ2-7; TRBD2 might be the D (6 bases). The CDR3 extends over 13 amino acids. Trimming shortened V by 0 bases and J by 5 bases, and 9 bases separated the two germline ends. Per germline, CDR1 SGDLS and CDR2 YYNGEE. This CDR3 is CASSVASAHEQYF. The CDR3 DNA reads TGTGCCAGCAGCGTAGCTAGCGCGCACGAGCAGTACTTC.

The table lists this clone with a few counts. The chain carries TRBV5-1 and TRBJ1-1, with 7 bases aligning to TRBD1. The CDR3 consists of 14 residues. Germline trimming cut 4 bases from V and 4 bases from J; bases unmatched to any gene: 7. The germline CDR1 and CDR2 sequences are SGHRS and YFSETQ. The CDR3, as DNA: TGCGCCAGCAGCCCGGACAGGACCGTCACTGAAGCTTTCTTT. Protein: CASSPDRTVTEAFF. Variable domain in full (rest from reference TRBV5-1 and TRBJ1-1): KAGVTQTPRYLIKTRGQQVTLSCSPISGHRSVSWYQQTPGQGLQFLFEYFSETQRNKGNFPGRFSGRQFSNSRSEMNVSTLELGDSALYLCASSPDRTVTEAFFGQGTRLTVV.

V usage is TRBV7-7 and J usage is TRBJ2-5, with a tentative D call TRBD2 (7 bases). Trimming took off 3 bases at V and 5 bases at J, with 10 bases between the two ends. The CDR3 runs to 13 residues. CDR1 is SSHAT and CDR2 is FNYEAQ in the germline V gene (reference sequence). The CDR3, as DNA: TGTGCCAGCAGCTTGGCGGGGGCGGAGACCCAGTACTTC. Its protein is CASSLAGAETQYF.

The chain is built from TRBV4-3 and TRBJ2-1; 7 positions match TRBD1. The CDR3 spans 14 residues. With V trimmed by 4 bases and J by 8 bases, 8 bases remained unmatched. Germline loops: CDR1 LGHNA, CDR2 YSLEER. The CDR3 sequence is CASSLPDRMDEQFF. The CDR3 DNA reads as TGCGCCAGCAGCCTTCCGGACAGGATGGATGAGCAGTTCTTC.

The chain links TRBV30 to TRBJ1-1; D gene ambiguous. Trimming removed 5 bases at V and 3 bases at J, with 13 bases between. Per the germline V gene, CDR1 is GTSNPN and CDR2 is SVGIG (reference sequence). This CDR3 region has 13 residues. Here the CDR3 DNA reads TGTGCCTGGGGGCAGTCAGGCGACACTGAAGCTTTCTTT. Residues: CAWGQSGDTEAFF.

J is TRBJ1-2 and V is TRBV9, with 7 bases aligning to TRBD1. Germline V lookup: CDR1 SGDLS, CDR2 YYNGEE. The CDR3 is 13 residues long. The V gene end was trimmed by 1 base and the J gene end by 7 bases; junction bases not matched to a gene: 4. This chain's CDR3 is CASSVSGQTGYTF. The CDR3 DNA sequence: TGTGCCAGCAGCGTATCGGGACAGACTGGCTACACCTTC.

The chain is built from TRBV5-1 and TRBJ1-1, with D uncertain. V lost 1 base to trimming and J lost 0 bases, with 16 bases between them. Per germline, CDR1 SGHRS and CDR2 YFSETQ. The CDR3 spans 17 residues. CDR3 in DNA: TGCGCCAGCAGCTTGTATGGGCATGCCTCCATGAACACTGAAGCTTTCTTT. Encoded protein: CASSLYGHASMNTEAFF. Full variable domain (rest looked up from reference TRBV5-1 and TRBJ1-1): KAGVTQTPRYLIKTRGQQVTLSCSPISGHRSVSWYQQTPGQGLQFLFEYFSETQRNKGNFPGRFSGRQFSNSRSEMNVSTLELGDSALYLCASSLYGHASMNTEAFFGQGTRLTVV.

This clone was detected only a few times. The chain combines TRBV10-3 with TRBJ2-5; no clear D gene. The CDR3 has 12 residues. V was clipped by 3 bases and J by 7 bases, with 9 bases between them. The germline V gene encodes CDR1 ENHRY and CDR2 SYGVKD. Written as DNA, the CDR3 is TGTGCCATCAGTGACGGAGAGAGGACCCAGTACTTC. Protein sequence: CAISDGERTQYF.

CDR3: CASSLVPSGGAETQYF. The CDR3, as DNA: TGTGCCAGCAGCTTAGTTCCCAGCGGGGGGGCAGAGACCCAGTACTTC. V usage is TRBV7-2 and J usage is TRBJ2-5; 10 bases map to TRBD2. Unmatched junction bases numbered 6, after V lost 1 base and J lost 4 bases. The germline V gene has CDR1 SGHTA and CDR2 FQGNSA. The length of the CDR3 is 16 residues.

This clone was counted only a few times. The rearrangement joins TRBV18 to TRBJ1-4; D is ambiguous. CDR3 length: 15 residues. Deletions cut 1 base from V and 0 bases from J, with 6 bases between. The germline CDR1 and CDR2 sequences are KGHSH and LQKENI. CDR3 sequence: CASSPQPSTNEKLFF. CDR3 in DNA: TGTGCCAGCTCACCACAGCCTTCAACTAATGAAAAACTGTTTTTT. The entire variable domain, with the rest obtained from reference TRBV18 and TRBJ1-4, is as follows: NAGVMQNPRHLVRRRGQEARLRCSPMKGHSHVYWYRQLPEEGLKFMVYLQKENIIDESGMPKERFSAEFPKEGPSILRIQQVVRGDSAAYFCASSPQPSTNEKLFFGSGTQLSVL.

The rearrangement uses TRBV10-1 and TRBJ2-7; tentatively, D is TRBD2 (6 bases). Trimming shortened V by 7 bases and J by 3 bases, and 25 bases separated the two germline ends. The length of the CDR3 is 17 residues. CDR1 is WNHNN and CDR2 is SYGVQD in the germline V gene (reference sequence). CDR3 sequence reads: CASTRGRQSPFNYEQYF. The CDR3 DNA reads TGCGCCAGCACCCGAGGGAGGCAGAGCCCTTTTAACTACGAGCAGTACTTC.

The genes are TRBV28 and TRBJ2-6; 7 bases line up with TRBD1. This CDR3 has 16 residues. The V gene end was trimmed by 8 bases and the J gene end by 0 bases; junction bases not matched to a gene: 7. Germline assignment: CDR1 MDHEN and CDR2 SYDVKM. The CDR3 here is CASHTGAISGANVLTF. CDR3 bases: TGTGCCAGCCACACAGGGGCTATCTCTGGGGCCAACGTCCTGACTTTC. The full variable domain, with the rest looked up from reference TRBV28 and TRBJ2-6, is DVKVTQSSRYLVKRTGEKVFLECVQDMDHENMFWYRQDPGLGLRLIYFSYDVKMKEKGDIPEGYSVSREKKERFSLILESASTNQTSMYLCASHTGAISGANVLTFGAGSRLTVL.

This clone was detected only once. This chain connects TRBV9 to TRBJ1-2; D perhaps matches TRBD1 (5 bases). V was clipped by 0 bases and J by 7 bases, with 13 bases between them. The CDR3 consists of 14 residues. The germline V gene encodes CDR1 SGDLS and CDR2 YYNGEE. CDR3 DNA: TGTGCCAGCAGCGTAGCTACAGGAAGGACTGGCTACACCTTC. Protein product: CASSVATGRTGYTF.

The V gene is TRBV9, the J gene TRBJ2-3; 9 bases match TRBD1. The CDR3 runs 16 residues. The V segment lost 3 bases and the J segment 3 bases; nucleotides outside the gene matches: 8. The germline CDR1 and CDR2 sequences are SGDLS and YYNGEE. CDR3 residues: CASSGGTGIRTDTQYF. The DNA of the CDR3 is TGTGCCAGCAGCGGGGGGACAGGGATAAGAACAGATACGCAGTATTTT.

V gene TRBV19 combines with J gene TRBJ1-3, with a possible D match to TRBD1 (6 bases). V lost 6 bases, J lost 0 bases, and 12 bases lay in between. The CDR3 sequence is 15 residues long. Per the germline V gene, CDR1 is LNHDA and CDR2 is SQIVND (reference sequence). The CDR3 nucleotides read TGTGCCAGTAGCGAGGGGGTTGCCTCTGGAAACACCATATATTTT. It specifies CASSEGVASGNTIYF. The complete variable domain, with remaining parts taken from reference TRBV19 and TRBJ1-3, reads DGGITQSPKYLFRKEGQNVTLSCEQNLNHDAMYWYRQDPGQGLRLIYYSQIVNDFQKGDIAEGYSVSREKKESFPLTVTSAQKNPTAFYLCASSEGVASGNTIYFGEGSWLTVV.

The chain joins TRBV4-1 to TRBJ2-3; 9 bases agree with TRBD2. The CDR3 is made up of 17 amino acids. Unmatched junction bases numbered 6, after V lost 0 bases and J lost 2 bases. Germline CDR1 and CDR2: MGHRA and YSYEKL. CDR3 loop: CASSQEAAGGNTDTQYF. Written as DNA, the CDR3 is TGCGCCAGCAGCCAAGAGGCAGCGGGGGGAAACACAGATACGCAGTATTTT.

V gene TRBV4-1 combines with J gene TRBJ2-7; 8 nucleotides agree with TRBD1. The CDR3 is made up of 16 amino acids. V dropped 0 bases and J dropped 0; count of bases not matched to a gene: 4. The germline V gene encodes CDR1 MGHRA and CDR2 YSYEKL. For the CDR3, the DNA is TGCGCCAGCAGCCAAGAGGGGACAGGCTACTCCTACGAGCAGTACTTC. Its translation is CASSQEGTGYSYEQYF.

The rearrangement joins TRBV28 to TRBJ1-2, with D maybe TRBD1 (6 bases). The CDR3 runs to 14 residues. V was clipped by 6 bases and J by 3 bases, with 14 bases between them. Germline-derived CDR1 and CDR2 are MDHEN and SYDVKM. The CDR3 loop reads CASSEGGIDYGYTF. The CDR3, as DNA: TGTGCCAGCAGCGAGGGGGGGATAGACTATGGCTACACCTTC.

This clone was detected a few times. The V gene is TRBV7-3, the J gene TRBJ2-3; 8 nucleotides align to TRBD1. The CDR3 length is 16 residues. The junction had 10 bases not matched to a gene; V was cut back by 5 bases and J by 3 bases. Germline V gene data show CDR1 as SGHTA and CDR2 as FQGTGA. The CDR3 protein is CASSPGQAIQTDTQYF. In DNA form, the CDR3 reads TGTGCCAGCAGCCCGGGACAGGCTATCCAAACAGATACGCAGTATTTT. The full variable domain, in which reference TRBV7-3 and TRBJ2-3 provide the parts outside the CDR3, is GAGVSQTPSNKVTEKGKYVELRCDPISGHTALYWYRQSLGQGPEFLIYFQGTGAADDSGLPNDRFFAVRPEGSVSTLKIQRTERGDSAVYLCASSPGQAIQTDTQYFGPGTRLTVL.

The chain's CDR3 is CASRSRDRVGQPQHF. CDR3 in DNA: TGTGCCAGCCGCTCACGAGACAGGGTGGGTCAGCCCCAGCATTTT. The rearrangement uses TRBV6-5 and TRBJ1-5, with TRBD1 matching over 7 bases. CDR3 length equals 15 residues. V trimming: 8 bases; J trimming: 6 bases; junction bases outside the gene matches: 13. From germline, CDR1 is MNHEY and CDR2 SVGAGI.

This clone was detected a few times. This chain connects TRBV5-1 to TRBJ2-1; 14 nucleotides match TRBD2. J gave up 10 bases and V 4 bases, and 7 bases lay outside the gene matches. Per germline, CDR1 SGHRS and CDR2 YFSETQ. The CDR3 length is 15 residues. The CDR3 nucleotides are TGCGCCAGCAGCGAGACTAGCGGGGGGGCAAAAGAGCAGTTCTTC. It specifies CASSETSGGAKEQFF.

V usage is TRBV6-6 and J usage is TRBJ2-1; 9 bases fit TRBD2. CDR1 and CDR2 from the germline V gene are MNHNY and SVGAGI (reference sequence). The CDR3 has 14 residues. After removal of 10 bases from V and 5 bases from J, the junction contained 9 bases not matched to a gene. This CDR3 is CATKSGGINNEQFF. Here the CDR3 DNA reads TGTGCCACCAAAAGCGGGGGGATAAACAATGAGCAGTTCTTC.